This T cell receptor beta chain is drawn from a study of cytomegalovirus exposure and HLA in healthy donors. Study-wide results and limits: Presence/absence analyses assumed roughly uniform sequencing depth across donors, which may not hold. Altogether, some 170 TCR beta chains were recorded as cytomegalovirus-associated. What a later analysis showed was that several of the most significant clusters appeared linked to common viral pathogens.

The CDR3 contains 20 residues. V gave up 2 bases and J gave up 6 bases; unmatched junction bases: 18. Germline V CDR1 and CDR2: KGHSH, LQKENI. The PCR made use of 60 Vbeta and 13 Jbeta primers. Per the study methods: In a later analysis, of some 80 million unique beta chains, some 10 million appeared in at least two donors. The assay was immunoSEQ multiplex PCR, and TCRdb's table has in-frame clones only and misses some. V, J and clone size are taken as reported in that table, and D and trimming were inferred from the DNA itself. The sample holds about 43,000 clones, 45% to 60% seen once. Notes on this clone: What it recognizes is unknown.

Sequencing input: PBMCs. The TCR comes from a man aged 60-69 years in good health and CMV-seronegative. The chain is built from TRBV18 and TRBJ2-1; TRBD2 matches at 11 bases. CDR3 sequence (DNA): TGTGCCAGCTCACCAACGACTAGCGGGACCCTTCTGGTTAGGGGCAATGAGCAGTTCTTC. Amino acid sequence: CASSPTTSGTLLVRGNEQFF.